Listed here are 5 T cell receptor beta chains from one sample, sequenced in a study of cytotoxic CD8 clonotypes in ibrutinib-treated CLL. Method: immunoSEQ multiplex PCR; TCRdb's copy keeps in-frame clones and lacks some. The profile shows tens of thousands of clones, less than 70% of them singletons. The input for sequencing was PBMCs, taken after 12 months of ibrutinib treatment. These receptors originate from a human donor with chronic lymphocytic leukemia.

The chain couples TRBV5-1 to TRBJ1-2; D is uncertain. Trimming cost V 4 bases and J 4 bases, with 14 bases left between them. The germline gives CDR1 SGHRS, CDR2 YFSETQ. This CDR3 region has 14 residues. This chain's CDR3 is CASSLDLLSYGYTF. The DNA for the CDR3 is TGCGCCAGCAGCCTCGATTTACTTTCCTATGGCTACACCTTC. The whole variable domain, filled in from reference TRBV5-1 and TRBJ1-2, reads KAGVTQTPRYLIKTRGQQVTLSCSPISGHRSVSWYQQTPGQGLQFLFEYFSETQRNKGNFPGRFSGRQFSNSRSEMNVSTLELGDSALYLCASSLDLLSYGYTFGSGTRLTVV.

The V call is TRBV19, the J call TRBJ1-2, with 10 bases identical to TRBD1. V was clipped by 4 bases and J by 1 base; unmatched bases: 3. The CDR3 contains 15 residues. From germline, CDR1 is LNHDA and CDR2 SQIVND (reference sequence). The CDR3 nucleotides are TGTGCCAGTAGTACCGGACAGGGGGTTAACTATGGCTACACCTTC. It codes for CASSTGQGVNYGYTF.

CDR3 amino acids: CASSFKGTGYNSPLHF. The CDR3 region has the DNA TGCGCCAGCAGCTTTAAGGGGACAGGCTATAATTCACCCCTCCACTTT. This chain links TRBV5-1 with TRBJ1-6; 8 positions match TRBD1. In germline, CDR1 is SGHRS, CDR2 YFSETQ. V trimming: 2 bases; J trimming: 3 bases; junction bases outside the gene matches: 4. This CDR3 spans 16 amino acids. The variable domain in full, completed from reference TRBV5-1 and TRBJ1-6, reads KAGVTQTPRYLIKTRGQQVTLSCSPISGHRSVSWYQQTPGQGLQFLFEYFSETQRNKGNFPGRFSGRQFSNSRSEMNVSTLELGDSALYLCASSFKGTGYNSPLHFGNGTRLTVT.

V is TRBV18 and J is TRBJ2-3; D might be TRBD1 (5 bases). CDR1 and CDR2 (germline): KGHSH, LQKENI. V was trimmed by 3 bases and J by 6 bases, leaving 10 bases between them. The CDR3 contains 13 residues. The CDR3 sequence is CASSPDTRDTQYF. For the CDR3, the DNA is TGTGCCAGCTCACCGGACACCCGGGATACGCAGTATTTT.

This chain joins TRBV19 and TRBJ2-1; 13 bases match TRBD2. This CDR3 is built from 18 residues. With 5 bases clipped from V and 0 bases from J, the junction kept 7 bases outside the gene matches. Germline-derived CDR1 and CDR2 are LNHDA and SQIVND (reference sequence). CDR3 nucleotides: TGTGCCAGTAGTCGCCTACTAGCGGGGGGGCCCTCCTACAATGAGCAGTTCTTC. Its translation: CASSRLLAGGPSYNEQFF. The full variable domain, completed using reference TRBV19 and TRBJ2-1, is DGGITQSPKYLFRKEGQNVTLSCEQNLNHDAMYWYRQDPGQGLRLIYYSQIVNDFQKGDIAEGYSVSREKKESFPLTVTSAQKNPTAFYLCASSRLLAGGPSYNEQFFGPGTRLTVL.